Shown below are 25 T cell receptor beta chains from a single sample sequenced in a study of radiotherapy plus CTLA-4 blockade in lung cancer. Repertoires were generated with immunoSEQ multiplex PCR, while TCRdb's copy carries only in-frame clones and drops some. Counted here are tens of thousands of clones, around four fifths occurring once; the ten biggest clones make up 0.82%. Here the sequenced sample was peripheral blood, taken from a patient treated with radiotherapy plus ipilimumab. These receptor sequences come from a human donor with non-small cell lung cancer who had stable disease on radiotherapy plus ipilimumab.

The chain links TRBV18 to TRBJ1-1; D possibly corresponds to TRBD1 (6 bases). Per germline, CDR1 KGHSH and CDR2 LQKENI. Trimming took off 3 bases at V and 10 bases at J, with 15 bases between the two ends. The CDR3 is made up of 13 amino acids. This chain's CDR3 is CASSPTGPGIAFF. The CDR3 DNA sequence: TGTGCCAGCTCACCGACAGGACCTGGGATAGCTTTCTTT.

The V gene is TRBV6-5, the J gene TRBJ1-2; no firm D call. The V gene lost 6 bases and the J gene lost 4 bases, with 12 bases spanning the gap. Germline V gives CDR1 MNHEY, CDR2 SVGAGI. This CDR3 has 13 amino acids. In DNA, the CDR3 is TGTGCCAGCAGCTTCGGGTCGGGCTATGGCTACACCTTC. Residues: CASSFGSGYGYTF.

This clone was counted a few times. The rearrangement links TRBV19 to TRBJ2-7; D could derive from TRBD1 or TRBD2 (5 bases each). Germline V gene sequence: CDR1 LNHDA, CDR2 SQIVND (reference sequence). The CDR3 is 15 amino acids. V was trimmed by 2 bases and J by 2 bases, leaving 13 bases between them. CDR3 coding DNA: TGTGCCAGTAGTATATCTCCGGGACCCCCCTACGAGCAGTACTTC. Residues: CASSISPGPPYEQYF.

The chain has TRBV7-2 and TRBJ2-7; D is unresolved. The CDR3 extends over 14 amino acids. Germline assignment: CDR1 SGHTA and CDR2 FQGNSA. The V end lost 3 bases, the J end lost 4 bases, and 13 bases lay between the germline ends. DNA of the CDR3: TGTGCCAGCAGCTTCGGCAGCCGCGCTTACGAGCAGTACTTC. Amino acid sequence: CASSFGSRAYEQYF. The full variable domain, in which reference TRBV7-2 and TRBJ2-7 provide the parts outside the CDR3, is GAGVSQSPSNKVTEKGKDVELRCDPISGHTALYWYRQSLGQGLEFLIYFQGNSAPDKSGLPSDRFSAERTGGSVSTLTIQRTQQEDSAVYLCASSFGSRAYEQYFGPGTRLTVT.

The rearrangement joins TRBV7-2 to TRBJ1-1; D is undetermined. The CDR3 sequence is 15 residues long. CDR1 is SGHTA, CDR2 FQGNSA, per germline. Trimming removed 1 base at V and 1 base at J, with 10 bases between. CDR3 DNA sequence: TGTGCCAGCAGCTTAGACACGGCTGGGAACACTGAAGCTTTCTTT. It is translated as CASSLDTAGNTEAFF.

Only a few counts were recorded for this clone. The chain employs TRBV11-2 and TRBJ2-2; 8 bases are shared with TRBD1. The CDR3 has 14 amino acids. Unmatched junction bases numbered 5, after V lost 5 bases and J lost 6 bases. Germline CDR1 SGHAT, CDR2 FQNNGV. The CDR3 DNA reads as TGTGCCAGCAGCGGACAGGGCCTGGCCGGGGAGCTGTTTTTT. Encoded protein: CASSGQGLAGELFF.

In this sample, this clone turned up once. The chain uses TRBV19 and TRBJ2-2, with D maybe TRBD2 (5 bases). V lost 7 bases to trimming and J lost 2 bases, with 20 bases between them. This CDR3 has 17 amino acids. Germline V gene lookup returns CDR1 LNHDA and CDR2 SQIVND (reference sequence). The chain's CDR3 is CASTISGMALNTGELFF. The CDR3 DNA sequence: TGTGCCAGTACTATTTCCGGGATGGCTCTAAACACCGGGGAGCTGTTTTTT. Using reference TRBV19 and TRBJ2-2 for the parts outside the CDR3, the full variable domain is DGGITQSPKYLFRKEGQNVTLSCEQNLNHDAMYWYRQDPGQGLRLIYYSQIVNDFQKGDIAEGYSVSREKKESFPLTVTSAQKNPTAFYLCASTISGMALNTGELFFGEGSRLTVL.

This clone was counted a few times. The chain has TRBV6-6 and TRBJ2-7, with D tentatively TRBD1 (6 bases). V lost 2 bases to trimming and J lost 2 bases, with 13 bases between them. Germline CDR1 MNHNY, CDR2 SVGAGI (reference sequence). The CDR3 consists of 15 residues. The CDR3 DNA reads TGTGCCAGCAGTTACACCCCTGACAGGCCCTACGAGCAGTACTTC. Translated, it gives CASSYTPDRPYEQYF.

As DNA, the CDR3 is TGCGCCAGCAGGGATGGGGTCAACAACAGACCAACTAATGAAAAACTGTTTTTT. Protein sequence: CASRDGVNNRPTNEKLFF. V and J are TRBV5-1 and TRBJ1-4; D not certain. Trimming shortened V by 5 bases and J by 0 bases, and 20 bases separated the two germline ends. Germline V lookup: CDR1 SGHRS, CDR2 YFSETQ. The CDR3 runs 18 residues.

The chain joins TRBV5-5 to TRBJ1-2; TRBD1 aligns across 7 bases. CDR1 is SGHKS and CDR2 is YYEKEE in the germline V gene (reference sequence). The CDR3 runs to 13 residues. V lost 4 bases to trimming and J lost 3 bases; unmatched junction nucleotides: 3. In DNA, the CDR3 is TGTGCCAGCAGCCCCGACAGGGACTATGGCTACACCTTC. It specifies CASSPDRDYGYTF.

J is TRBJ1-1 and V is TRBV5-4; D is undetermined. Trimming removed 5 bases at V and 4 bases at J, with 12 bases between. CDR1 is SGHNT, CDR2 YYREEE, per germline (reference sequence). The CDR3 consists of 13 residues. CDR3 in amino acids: CASRLDTSTEAFF. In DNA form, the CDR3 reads TGTGCCAGCAGACTAGACACCTCCACTGAAGCTTTCTTT. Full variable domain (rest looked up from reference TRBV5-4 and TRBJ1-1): ETGVTQSPTHLIKTRGQQVTLRCSSQSGHNTVSWYQQALGQGPQFIFQYYREEENGRGNFPPRFSGLQFPNYSSELNVNALELDDSALYLCASRLDTSTEAFFGQGTRLTVV.

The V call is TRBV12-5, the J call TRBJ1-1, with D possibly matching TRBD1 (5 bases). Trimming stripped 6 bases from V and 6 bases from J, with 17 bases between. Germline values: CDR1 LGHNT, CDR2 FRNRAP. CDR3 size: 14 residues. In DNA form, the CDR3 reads TGTGCTAGTGGAAGAGGGGACCCCCCCCCTGAAGCTTTCTTT. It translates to CASGRGDPPPEAFF. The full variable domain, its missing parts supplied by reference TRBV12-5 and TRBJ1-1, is DARVTQTPRHKVTEMGQEVTMRCQPILGHNTVFWYRQTMMQGLELLAYFRNRAPLDDSGMPKDRFSAEMPDATLATLKIQPSEPRDSAVYFCASGRGDPPPEAFFGQGTRLTVV.

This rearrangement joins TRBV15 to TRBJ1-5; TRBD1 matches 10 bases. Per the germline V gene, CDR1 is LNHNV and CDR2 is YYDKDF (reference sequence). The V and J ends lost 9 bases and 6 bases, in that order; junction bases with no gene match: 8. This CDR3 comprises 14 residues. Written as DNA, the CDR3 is TGTGCCACTACCCGGGACAGGGGCGGTCAGCCCCAGCATTTT. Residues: CATTRDRGGQPQHF.

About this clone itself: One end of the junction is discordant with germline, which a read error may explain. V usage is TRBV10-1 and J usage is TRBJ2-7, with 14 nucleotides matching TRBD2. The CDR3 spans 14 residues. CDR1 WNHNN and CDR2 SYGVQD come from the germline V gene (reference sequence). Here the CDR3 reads CASINGTSGRRRDF. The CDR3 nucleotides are TGCGCCAGCATCAATGGGACTAGCGGGAGACGGCGGGACTTC.

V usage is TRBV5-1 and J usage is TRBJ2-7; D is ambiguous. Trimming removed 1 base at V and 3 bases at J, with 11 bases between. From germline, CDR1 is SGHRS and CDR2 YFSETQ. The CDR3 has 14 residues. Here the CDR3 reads CASSLNLQSYEQYF. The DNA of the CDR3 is TGCGCCAGCAGCTTGAATTTACAGAGCTACGAGCAGTACTTC.

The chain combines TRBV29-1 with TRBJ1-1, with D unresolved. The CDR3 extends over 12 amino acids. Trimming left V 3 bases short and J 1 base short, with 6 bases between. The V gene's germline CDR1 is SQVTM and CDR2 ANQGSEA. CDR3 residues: CSVELWNTEAFF. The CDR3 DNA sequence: TGCAGCGTTGAGTTGTGGAACACTGAAGCTTTCTTT.

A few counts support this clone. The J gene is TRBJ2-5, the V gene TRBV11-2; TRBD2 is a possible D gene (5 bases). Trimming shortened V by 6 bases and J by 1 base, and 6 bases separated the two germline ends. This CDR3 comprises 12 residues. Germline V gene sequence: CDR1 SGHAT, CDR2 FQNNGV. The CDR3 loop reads CASRRAQETQYF. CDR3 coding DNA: TGTGCCAGCAGGCGGGCCCAAGAGACCCAGTACTTC.

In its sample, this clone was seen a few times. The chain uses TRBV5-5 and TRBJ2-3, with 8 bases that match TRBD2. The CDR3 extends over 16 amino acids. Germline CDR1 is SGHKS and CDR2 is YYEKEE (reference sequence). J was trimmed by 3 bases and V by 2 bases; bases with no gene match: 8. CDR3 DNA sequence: TGTGCCAGCAGCTTCGGGAGGGTAGGTGGGACAGATACGCAGTATTTT. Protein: CASSFGRVGGTDTQYF.

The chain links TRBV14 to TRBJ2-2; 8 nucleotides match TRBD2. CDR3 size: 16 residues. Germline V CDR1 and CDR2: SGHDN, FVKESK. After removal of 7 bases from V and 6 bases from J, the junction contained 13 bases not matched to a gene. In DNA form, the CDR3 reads TGTGCCAGCAACGTCGGGGGGGCGCCCCTCCCCGGGGAGCTGTTTTTT. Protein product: CASNVGGAPLPGELFF.

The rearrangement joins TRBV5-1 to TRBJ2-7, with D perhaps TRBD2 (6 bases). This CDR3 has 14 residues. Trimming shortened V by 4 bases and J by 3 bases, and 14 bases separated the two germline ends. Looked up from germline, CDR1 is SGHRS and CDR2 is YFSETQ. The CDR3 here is CASSPSGDYYEQYF. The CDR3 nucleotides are TGCGCCAGCAGCCCCTCGGGGGATTACTACGAGCAGTACTTC.

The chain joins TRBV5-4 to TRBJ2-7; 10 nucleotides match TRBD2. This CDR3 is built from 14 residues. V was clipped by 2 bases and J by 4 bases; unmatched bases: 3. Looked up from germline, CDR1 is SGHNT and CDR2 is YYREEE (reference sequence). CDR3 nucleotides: TGTGCCAGCAGCTTAGCGGGGGGGCGATACGAGCAGTACTTC. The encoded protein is CASSLAGGRYEQYF.

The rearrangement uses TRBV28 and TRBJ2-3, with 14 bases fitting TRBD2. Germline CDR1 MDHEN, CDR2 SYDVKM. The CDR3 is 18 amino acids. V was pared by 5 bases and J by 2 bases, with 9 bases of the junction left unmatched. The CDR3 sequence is CASSPRGLAGATTDTQYF. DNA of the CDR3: TGTGCCAGCAGTCCCCGGGGACTAGCGGGAGCCACCACAGATACGCAGTATTTT.

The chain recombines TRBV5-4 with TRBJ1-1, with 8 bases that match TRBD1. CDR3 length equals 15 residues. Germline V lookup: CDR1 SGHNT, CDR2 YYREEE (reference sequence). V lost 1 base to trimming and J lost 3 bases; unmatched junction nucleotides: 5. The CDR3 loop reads CASSLQGARDTEAFF. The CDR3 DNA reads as TGTGCCAGCAGCTTGCAGGGGGCCAGGGACACTGAAGCTTTCTTT.

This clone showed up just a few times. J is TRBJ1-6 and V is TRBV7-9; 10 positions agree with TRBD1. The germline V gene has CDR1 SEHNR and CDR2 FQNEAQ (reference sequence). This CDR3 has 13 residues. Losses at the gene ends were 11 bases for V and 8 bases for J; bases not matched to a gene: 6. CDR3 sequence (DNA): TGTGCCGCCGGGACAGGGGTTGATTCACCCCTCCACTTT. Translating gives CAAGTGVDSPLHF.

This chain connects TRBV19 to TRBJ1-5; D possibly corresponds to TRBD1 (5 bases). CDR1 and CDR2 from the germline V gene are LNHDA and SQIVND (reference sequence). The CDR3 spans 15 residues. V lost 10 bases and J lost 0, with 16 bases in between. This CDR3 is CATNQGGFSNQPQHF. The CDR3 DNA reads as TGTGCCACTAATCAGGGAGGTTTTAGCAATCAGCCCCAGCATTTT.